The clone carrying this T cell receptor beta chain was seen ten or more times. Its antigen is unknown. This sample was taken from a study of T cells in Graves' hyperthyroidism and ophthalmopathy. Points from the study as a whole: The model identified upcoming ophthalmopathy a median about six months ahead of onset. Classification by a 13 V-J model distinguished ophthalmopathy from stable hyperthyroidism. Also found in blood were most expanded thyroid clonotypes above 0.001.

The diagnostic basis comprised clinical symptoms, serum thyroxine and TRAb, thyroid ultrasound and orbital computed tomography. TCR beta CDR3 regions were amplified from RNA. Carried out on the TCR CDR3, a first-round RT-PCR used the HTBI primer set. TCRdb ran MiXCR on the multiplex PCR reads and lists one entry per CDR3 protein. The table records about 200,000 distinct CDR3 sequences, about 18% of them present only once. The CDR3 covers 15 residues. Germline values: CDR1 SGHTA, CDR2 FQGNSA. V was pared by 4 bases and J by 1 base, with 14 bases between. This receptor was taken from a man in his forties with Graves' hyperthyroidism. This chain joins TRBV7-2 and TRBJ2-7; a weak D match, TRBD2 (6 bases). The sequencing input was blood. The CDR3 region has the DNA TGTGCCAGCAGCTCCCAGGCTGCGGGATCCTACGAGCAGTACTTC. This encodes CASSSQAAGSYEQYF.